This TCR beta chain is from a study of blood T cells in healthy people across ages. The CDR3 has 10 amino acids. The germline CDR1 and CDR2 sequences are SQVTM and ANQGSEA. Details on this clonotype: Its antigen is as yet unknown.

The use of a sample-barcoded 5' primer and a J-beta primer mix characterized a second PCR of about 6 to 11 cycles. TCRdb re-analysed the 5' RACE reads in MiXCR, keeping a single row per CDR3 protein. Seen here are 1,800,000 or so distinct CDR3 sequences, roughly 43% observed once, and the top ten hold 23%. All donors came from Russia, were Caucasian and healthy, and spanned ages roughly 6 to 95. Study-wide points: Versus aged donors, long-lived donors had higher diversity and more naive CD4+ cells.

This sequence was found in a human donor in good health. The sample taken for sequencing was blood. The chain employs TRBV29-1 and TRBJ2-4; unclear D gene. TRBJ2-7 matches the DNA end more closely, so the J call is doubtful. The CDR3 reads CSVVSHEQYF. DNA of the CDR3: TGCAGCGTTGTATCCCACGAGCAGTACTTC.